The clone carrying this T cell receptor (beta chain) was seen a few times. Its antigen remains unknown. This specimen comes from a study of regulatory T cells in long-lasting Graves disease. Study in general: For under 3 months, newly diagnosed Graves' patients had been taking antithyroid drugs.

Sample time point: newly diagnosed GD, antithyroid drugs for less than 3 months. PBMC-derived RNA was used for the TCR library. Overall study findings and caveats: There was favoring of TRBV28, TRBJ1-2 and TRBJ2-5 in persistent disease. Persistent patients shared more public clonotypes (roughly 2,800) than new patients (under 1,000).

The TCR beta library used iRepertoire HTBI primers with Arm-PCR amplification of CDR3. MiXCR, applied by TCRdb to the multiplex PCR reads, yields one record per CDR3 protein. Here the sample spans a few hundred thousand distinct CDR3 sequences, approximately 15% being singletons. The trim removed 6 bases at V and 0 bases at J, leaving 5 bases unmatched. The CDR3 consists of 15 residues. Germline V gene sequence: CDR1 MNHNS, CDR2 SASEGT. This same sample was also taken into another study, of T cells in Graves' hyperthyroidism and ophthalmopathy. That report adds: Absent ophthalmopathy progression within 18 months defined stable Graves' hyperthyroidism.

Material: peripheral blood mononuclear cells (PBMCs), obtained at new diagnosis, from a patient treated with antithyroid drugs. The rearrangement joins TRBV6-1 to TRBJ2-1, with 7 bases identical to TRBD1. The receptor was isolated from a man between 25 and 39 years old with Graves disease. CDR3: CASSRDRVSYNEQFF. The CDR3, as DNA: TGTGCCAGCAGCCGAGACAGGGTCTCCTACAATGAGCAGTTCTTC.